This T cell receptor (beta chain) was sequenced in a study of CD8 T cells in Susac syndrome. The CDR3 extends over 13 amino acids. V gave up 10 bases and J gave up 6 bases, with 16 bases separating them. As to this clonotype: Antigen unknown.

RNA was extracted with the RNeasy kit, and a quantity of about 0.45 to 1 ug was reverse transcribed using random hexamers. TCRdb fed the immunoSEQ multiplex PCR reads into MiXCR, producing one record per CDR3 protein. The table includes about 200,000 distinct CDR3 sequences, roughly 94% detected once. Sequencing of TCR beta was performed on blood CD8+ T cells and on blood CD4+ T cells. TEMRA cells were FACS-enriched, with CD8+ and CD4+ T cells isolated negatively. Study results and limitations: By the study's own acknowledgment, its TCR sequencing and HLA analysis included relatively few individuals.

The receptor was isolated from a human donor in good health. The V and J genes are TRBV12-3 or TRBV12-4 and TRBJ1-5, with unresolved D. The sample taken for sequencing was CD4+ T cells from PBMCs. The CDR3 reads CATEDRGGQPQHF. The CDR3 DNA reads as TGTGCCACTGAGGATCGGGGAGGTCAGCCCCAGCATTTT.